The TCR beta chain under discussion was sequenced for a study of Ad26.COV2.S vaccination and SARS-CoV-2 variants. At the level of the study: Recipients of Ad26.COV2.S got it intramuscularly, once or twice 56 days apart. General observations from the study: Placebo recipients showed lower spike-specific TCR breadth than vaccinees.

This CDR3 spans 13 amino acids. Germline V gives CDR1 DFQATT, CDR2 SNEGSKA (reference sequence). Trimming cost V 3 bases and J 2 bases, with 11 bases left between them. The treatment was: roughly 19 received Ad26.COV2.S at low or high dose, single or two shots; about five received placebo; per-sample allocation not given. All samples were drawn on day 63, counting from the first vaccine or placebo injection. The assay was immunoSEQ multiplex PCR, and TCRdb's table has in-frame clones only and misses some. The sample has around 400,000 clones, more than 80% seen once; the top ten hold less than 15%. A remark on this clone: Its antigen is still unknown.

This chain joins TRBV20-1 and TRBJ2-7; possibly TRBD2 for D (5 bases). Sequences were derived from peripheral blood, sampled in a trial of Ad26.COV2.S vaccine versus placebo. The receptor was derived from a person between 18 and 59 years old who received the Ad26.COV2.S COVID-19 vaccine or a placebo. The CDR3 loop is CSASLPGAYEQYF. The CDR3 DNA follows: TGCAGTGCTAGTCTTCCCGGGGCCTACGAGCAGTACTTC.